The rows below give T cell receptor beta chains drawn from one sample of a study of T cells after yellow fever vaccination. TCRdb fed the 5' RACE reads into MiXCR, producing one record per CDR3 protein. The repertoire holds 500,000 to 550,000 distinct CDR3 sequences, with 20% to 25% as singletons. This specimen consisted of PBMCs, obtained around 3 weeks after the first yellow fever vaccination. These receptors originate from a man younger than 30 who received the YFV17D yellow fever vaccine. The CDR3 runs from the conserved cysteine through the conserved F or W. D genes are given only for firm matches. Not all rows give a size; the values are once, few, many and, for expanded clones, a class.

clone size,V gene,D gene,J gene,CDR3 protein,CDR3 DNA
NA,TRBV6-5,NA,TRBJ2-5,CASSDSVPYTQYF,TGTGCCAGCAGTGACTCTGTCCCCTATACCCAGTACTTC
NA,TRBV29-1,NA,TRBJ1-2,CSVEGASGAYGYTF,TGCAGCGTTGAAGGAGCTTCAGGGGCCTATGGCTACACCTTC
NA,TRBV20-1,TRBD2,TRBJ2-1,CSARPSGGYYNEQFF,TGCAGTGCTAGACCGAGCGGGGGGTACTACAATGAGCAGTTCTTC
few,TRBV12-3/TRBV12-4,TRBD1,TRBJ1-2,CASSYRGSGYTF,TGTGCCAGCAGTTACAGGGGGAGTGGCTACACCTTC
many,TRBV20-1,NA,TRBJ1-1,CSAARNTEAFF,TGCAGTGCCGCACGGAACACTGAAGCTTTCTTT
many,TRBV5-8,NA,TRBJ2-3,CASSLATGGTDTQYF,TGTGCCAGCAGCTTGGCCACCGGGGGAACAGATACGCAGTATTTT
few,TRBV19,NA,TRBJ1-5,CASSMWGTNQPQHF,TGTGCCAGTAGTATGTGGGGGACTAATCAGCCCCAGCATTTT
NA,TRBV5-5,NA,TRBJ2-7,CASSPGLFEQYF,TGTGCCAGCAGCCCCGGGCTCTTCGAGCAGTACTTC
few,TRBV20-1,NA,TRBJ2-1,CSARRPSSYNEQFF,TGCAGTGCTAGAAGGCCGAGCTCCTACAATGAGCAGTTCTTC
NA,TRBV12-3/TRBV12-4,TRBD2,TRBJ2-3,CASSLAARGGADTQYF,TGTGCCAGCAGTTTAGCTGCCCGGGGGGGGGCAGATACGCAGTATTTT
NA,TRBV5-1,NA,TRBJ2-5,CASTPGVRQETQYF,TGCGCCAGCACCCCGGGGGTGAGGCAAGAGACCCAGTACTTC
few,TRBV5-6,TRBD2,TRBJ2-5,CASSLAGLRVQETQYF,TGTGCCAGCAGCTTGGCGGGACTACGGGTCCAAGAGACCCAGTACTTC
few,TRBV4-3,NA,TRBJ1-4,CASSQEGGGPEKLFF,TGCGCCAGCAGCCAAGAAGGGGGGGGCCCCGAAAAACTGTTTTTT
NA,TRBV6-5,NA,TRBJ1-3,CASSYSSGFGNTIYF,TGTGCCAGCAGTTACTCATCAGGGTTTGGAAACACCATATATTTT
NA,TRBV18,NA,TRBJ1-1,CASTRDGGDTEAFF,TGTGCCAGCACCCGGGACGGAGGGGACACTGAAGCTTTCTTT
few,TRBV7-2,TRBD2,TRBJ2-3,CASSLVGGGLAGSDTQYF,TGTGCCAGCAGCTTAGTAGGCGGGGGACTAGCGGGGTCAGATACGCAGTATTTT
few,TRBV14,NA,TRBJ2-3,CASSHPAPWTHTDTQYF,TGTGCCAGCAGCCATCCCGCGCCATGGACACACACAGATACGCAGTATTTT
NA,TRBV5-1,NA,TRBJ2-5,CASSLAAEATQYF,TGCGCCAGCAGCTTGGCGGCCGAGGCTACCCAGTACTTC
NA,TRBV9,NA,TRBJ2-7,CASSREGTAYEQYF,TGTGCCAGCAGCAGGGAGGGGACAGCCTACGAGCAGTACTTC
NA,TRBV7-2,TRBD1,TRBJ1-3,CASSISRGLGNTIYF,TGTGCCAGCAGCATCAGCAGGGGGCTTGGAAACACCATATATTTT
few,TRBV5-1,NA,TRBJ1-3,CASSDTNRFWPVGQNTIYF,TGCGCCAGCAGCGATACGAACCGTTTTTGGCCCGTGGGGCAGAACACCATATATTTT
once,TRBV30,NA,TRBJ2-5,CAWDRWVEQETQYF,TGTGCCTGGGACAGGTGGGTCGAACAAGAGACCCAGTACTTC
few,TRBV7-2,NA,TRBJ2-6,CASSFQGESGANVLTF,TGTGCCAGCAGCTTCCAGGGTGAATCTGGGGCCAACGTCCTGACTTTC
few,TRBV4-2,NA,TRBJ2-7,CASSQVAGTANYEQYF,TGTGCCAGCAGCCAAGTCGCGGGGACCGCGAACTACGAGCAGTACTTC
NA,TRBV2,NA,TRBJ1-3,CASRPQGPGNTIYF,TGTGCCAGCAGACCACAGGGACCTGGAAACACCATATATTTT
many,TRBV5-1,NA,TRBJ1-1,CASSPGLDTEAFF,TGCGCCAGCAGCCCAGGGCTGGACACTGAAGCTTTCTTT
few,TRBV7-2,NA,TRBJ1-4,CASSFFGFPTNEKLFF,TGTGCCAGCAGCTTTTTCGGGTTTCCAACTAATGAAAAACTGTTTTTT
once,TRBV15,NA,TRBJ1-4,CAASPGEGGEKLFF,TGTGCCGCCAGTCCGGGAGAGGGAGGTGAAAAACTGTTTTTT
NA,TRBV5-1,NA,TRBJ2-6,CASSLPGNSGANVLTF,TGCGCCAGCAGCTTGCCAGGGAACTCTGGGGCCAACGTCCTGACTTTC
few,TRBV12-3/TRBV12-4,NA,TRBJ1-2,CASSQRGIGYGYTF,TGTGCCAGCAGTCAGCGGGGGATTGGGTATGGCTACACCTTC
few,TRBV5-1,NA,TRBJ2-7,CASSHNTGEQYF,TGCGCCAGCAGCCACAACACCGGCGAGCAGTACTTC
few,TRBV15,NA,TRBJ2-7,CATSRDPRGHEQYF,TGTGCCACCAGCAGAGATCCGCGGGGCCACGAGCAGTACTTC
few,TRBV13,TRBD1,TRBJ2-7,CASSVTGTGISYEQYF,TGTGCCAGCAGCGTTACCGGGACAGGGATCTCCTACGAGCAGTACTTC
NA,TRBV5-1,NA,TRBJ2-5,CASSPGTQAALLETQYF,TGCGCCAGCAGCCCCGGGACTCAGGCTGCACTGTTGGAGACCCAGTACTTC
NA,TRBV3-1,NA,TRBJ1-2,CASSQDPGSNYGYTF,TGTGCCAGCAGCCAAGACCCGGGTTCTAACTATGGCTACACCTTC
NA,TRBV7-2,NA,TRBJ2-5,CASSRRGVETQYF,TGTGCCAGCAGCCGGAGGGGGGTGGAGACCCAGTACTTC
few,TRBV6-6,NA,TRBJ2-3,CASSYGRGGEQYF,TGTGCCAGCAGTTACGGTAGGGGGGGGGAGCAGTATTTT
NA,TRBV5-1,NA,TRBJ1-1,CASSRRPKFPWDGSYRNTEAFF,TGCGCCAGCAGCCGCCGACCGAAGTTCCCATGGGACGGATCATATAGGAACACTGAAGCTTTCTTT
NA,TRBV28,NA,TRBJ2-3,CASSLMGRAQDTQYF,TGTGCCAGCAGTTTAATGGGGCGGGCACAAGATACGCAGTATTTT
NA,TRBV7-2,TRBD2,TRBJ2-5,CASSLVGRGGQVQYF,TGTGCCAGCAGCTTAGTCGGGCGGGGGGGCCAGGTCCAGTACTTC
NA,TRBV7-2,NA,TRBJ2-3,CASSLHRLPTDTQYF,TGTGCCAGCAGCTTACACCGGCTACCCACAGATACGCAGTATTTT